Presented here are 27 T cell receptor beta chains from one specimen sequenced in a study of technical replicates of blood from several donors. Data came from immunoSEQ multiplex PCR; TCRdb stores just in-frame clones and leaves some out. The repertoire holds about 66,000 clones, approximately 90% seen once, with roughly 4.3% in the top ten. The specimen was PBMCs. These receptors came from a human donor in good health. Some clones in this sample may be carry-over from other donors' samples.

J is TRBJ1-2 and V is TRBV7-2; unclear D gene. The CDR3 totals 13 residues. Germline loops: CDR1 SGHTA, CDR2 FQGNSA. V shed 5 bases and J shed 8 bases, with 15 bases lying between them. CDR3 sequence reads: CASSPEFSAGYTF. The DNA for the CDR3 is TGTGCCAGCAGCCCCGAGTTCAGCGCCGGCTACACCTTC.

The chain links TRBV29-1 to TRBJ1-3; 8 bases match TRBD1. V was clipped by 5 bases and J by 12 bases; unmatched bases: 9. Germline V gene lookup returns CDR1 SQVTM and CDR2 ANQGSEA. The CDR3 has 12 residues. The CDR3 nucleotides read TGCAGCGTTAAGACAGGGGAAAGGGGCATATATTTT. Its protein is CSVKTGERGIYF.

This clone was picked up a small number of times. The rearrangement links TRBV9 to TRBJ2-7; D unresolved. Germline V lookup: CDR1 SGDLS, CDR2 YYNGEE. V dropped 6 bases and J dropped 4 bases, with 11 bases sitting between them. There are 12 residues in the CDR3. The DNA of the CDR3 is TGTGCCAGCACCCCCCCAGATTACGAGCAGTACTTC. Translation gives CASTPPDYEQYF.

The CDR3 DNA reads TGCGCCAGCAGCCCAGAAGCGCGGGCTTTGAGAGCTTTCTTT. This encodes CASSPEARALRAFF. The chain joins TRBV4-1 to TRBJ1-1; D is undetermined. The CDR3 extends over 14 amino acids. CDR1 is MGHRA and CDR2 is YSYEKL in the germline V gene. V was clipped by 4 bases and J by 10 bases, with 19 bases between them.

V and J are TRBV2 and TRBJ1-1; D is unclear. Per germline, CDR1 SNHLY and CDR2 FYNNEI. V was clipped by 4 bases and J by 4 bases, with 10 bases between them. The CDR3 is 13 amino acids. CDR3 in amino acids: CASSVGGLTEAFF. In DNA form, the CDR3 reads TGTGCCAGCAGTGTTGGAGGCCTCACTGAAGCTTTCTTT.

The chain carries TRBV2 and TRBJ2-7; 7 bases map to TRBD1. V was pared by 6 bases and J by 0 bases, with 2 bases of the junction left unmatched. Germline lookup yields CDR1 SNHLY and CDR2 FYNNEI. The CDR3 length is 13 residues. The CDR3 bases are TGTGCCAGCAGCGGACAGGACTCCTACGAGCAGTACTTC. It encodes CASSGQDSYEQYF.

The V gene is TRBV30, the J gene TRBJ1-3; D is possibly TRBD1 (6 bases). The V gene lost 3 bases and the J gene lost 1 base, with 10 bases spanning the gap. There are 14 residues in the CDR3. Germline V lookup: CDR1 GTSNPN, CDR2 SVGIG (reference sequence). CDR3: CAWRDSASGNTIYF. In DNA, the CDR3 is TGTGCCTGGAGGGACAGTGCGTCTGGAAACACCATATATTTT. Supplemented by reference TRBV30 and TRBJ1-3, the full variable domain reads SQTIHQWPATLVQPVGSPLSLECTVEGTSNPNLYWYRQAAGRGLQLLFYSVGIGQISSEVPQNLSASRPQDRQFILSSKKLLLSDSGFYLCAWRDSASGNTIYFGEGSWLTVV.

CDR3 sequence reads: CASSANEAGMGGYTF. Here the CDR3 DNA reads TGTGCCAGCAGTGCAAACGAGGCGGGAATGGGGGGCTACACCTTC. The chain employs TRBV6-1 and TRBJ1-2, with D hard to call. Germline CDR1 and CDR2: MNHNS and SASEGT. The V gene lost 4 bases and the J gene lost 8 bases, with 20 bases spanning the gap. CDR3 size: 15 residues.

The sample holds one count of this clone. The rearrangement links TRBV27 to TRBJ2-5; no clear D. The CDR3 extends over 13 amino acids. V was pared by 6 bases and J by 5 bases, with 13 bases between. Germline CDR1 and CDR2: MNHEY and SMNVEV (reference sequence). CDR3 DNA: TGTGCCAGCAGCTTCCGAGGAACGGAGACCCAGTACTTC. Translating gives CASSFRGTETQYF.

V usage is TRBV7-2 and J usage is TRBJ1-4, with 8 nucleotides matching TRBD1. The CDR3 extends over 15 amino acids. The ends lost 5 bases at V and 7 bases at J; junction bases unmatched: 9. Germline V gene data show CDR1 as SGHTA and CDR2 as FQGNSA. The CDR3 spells CASSPRTGTGEKLFF. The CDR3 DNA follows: TGTGCCAGCAGCCCCCGGACAGGGACGGGTGAAAAACTGTTTTTT.

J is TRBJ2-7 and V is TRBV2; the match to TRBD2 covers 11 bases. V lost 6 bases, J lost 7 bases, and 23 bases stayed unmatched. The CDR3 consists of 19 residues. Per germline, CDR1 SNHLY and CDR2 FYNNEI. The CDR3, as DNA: TGTGCCAGCAGCCTTATATTAACTAGCGGGAGCCCCAGAGTAGGAGAGCAGTACTTC. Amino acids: CASSLILTSGSPRVGEQYF.

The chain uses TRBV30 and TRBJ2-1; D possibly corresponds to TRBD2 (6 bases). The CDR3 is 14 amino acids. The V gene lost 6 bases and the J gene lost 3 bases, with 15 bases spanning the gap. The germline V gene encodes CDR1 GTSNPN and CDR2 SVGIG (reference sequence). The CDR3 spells CACLPPGLYNEQFF. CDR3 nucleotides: TGTGCCTGCCTCCCCCCGGGACTCTACAATGAGCAGTTCTTC.

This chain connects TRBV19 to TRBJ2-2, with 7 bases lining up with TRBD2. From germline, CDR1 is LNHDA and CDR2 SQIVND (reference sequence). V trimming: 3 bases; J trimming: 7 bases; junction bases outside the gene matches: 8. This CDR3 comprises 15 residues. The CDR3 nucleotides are TGTGCCAGTAGTATTGCGCGGGGCGGGAGCGGGGAGCTGTTTTTT. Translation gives CASSIARGGSGELFF.

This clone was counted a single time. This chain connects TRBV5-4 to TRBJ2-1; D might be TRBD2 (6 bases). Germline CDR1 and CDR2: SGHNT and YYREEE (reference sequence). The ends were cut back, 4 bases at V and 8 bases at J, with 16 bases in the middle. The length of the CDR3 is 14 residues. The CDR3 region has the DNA TGTGCCAGCAGCCCAGGGACTGGTAACTATGAGCAGTTCTTC. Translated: CASSPGTGNYEQFF.

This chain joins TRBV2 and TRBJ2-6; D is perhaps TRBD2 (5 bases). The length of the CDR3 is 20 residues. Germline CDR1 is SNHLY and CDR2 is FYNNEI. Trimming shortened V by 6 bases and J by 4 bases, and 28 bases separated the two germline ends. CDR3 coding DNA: TGTGCCAGCAGGCAAAATTTCTGGACGGGATACTCGGGCGGGGCCAACGTCCTGACTTTC. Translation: CASRQNFWTGYSGGANVLTF.

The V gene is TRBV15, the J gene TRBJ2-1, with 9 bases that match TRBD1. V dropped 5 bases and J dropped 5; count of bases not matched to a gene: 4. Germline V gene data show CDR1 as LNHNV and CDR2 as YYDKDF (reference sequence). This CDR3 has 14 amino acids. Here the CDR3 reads CATSGGQGDNEQFF. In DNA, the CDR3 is TGTGCCACCAGCGGGGGACAGGGCGACAATGAGCAGTTCTTC.

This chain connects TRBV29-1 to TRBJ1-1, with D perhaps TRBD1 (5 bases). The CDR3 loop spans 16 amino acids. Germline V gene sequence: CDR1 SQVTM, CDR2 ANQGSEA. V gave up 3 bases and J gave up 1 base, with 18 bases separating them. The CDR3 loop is CSVDPTGVPRNTEAFF. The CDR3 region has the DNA TGCAGCGTTGATCCGACGGGGGTTCCGAGGAACACTGAAGCTTTCTTT.

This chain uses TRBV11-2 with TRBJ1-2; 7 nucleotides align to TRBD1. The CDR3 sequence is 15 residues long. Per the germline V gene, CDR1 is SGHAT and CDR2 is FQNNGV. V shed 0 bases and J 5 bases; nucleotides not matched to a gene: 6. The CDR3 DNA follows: TGTGCCAGCAGCTTAGAGGCAGGGGGAAGGTATGGCTACACCTTC. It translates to CASSLEAGGRYGYTF.

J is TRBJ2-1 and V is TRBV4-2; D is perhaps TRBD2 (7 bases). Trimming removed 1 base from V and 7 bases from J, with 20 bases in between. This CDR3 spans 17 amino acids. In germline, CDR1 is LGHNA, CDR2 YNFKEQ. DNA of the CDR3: TGTGCCAGCAGCCAAGTTGGGTGGGAGGGGGTGTCGAATGAGCAGTTCTTC. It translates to CASSQVGWEGVSNEQFF.

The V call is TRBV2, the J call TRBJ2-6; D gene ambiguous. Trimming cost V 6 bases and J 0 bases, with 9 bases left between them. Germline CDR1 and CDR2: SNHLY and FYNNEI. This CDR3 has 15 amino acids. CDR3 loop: CASSYVGSGANVLTF. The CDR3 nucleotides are TGTGCCAGCAGCTATGTTGGCTCTGGGGCCAACGTCCTGACTTTC. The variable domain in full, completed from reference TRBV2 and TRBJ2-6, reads EPEVTQTPSHQVTQMGQEVILRCVPISNHLYFYWYRQILGQKVEFLVSFYNNEISEKSEIFDDQFSVERPDGSNFTLKIRSTKLEDSAMYFCASSYVGSGANVLTFGAGSRLTVL.

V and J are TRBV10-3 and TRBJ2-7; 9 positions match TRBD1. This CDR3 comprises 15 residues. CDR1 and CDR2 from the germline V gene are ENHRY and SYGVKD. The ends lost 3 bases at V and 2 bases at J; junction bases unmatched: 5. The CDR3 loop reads CAISDPGQGTYEQYF. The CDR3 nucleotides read TGTGCCATCAGTGATCCGGGACAGGGCACCTACGAGCAGTACTTC.

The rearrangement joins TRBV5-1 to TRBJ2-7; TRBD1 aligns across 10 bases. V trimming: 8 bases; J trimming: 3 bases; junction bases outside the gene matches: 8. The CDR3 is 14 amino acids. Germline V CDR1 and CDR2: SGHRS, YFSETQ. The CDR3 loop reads CASAGQGEFYEQYF. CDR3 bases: TGCGCCAGTGCCGGACAGGGGGAATTCTACGAGCAGTACTTC.

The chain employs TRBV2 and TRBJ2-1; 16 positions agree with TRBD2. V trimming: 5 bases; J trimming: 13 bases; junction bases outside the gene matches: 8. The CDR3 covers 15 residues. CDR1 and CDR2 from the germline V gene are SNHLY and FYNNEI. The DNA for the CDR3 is TGTGCCAGCAGTTCCGGGACTAGCGGGGGGGCGGGTCAGTTCTTC. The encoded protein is CASSSGTSGGAGQFF. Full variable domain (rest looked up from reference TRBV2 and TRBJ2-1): EPEVTQTPSHQVTQMGQEVILRCVPISNHLYFYWYRQILGQKVEFLVSFYNNEISEKSEIFDDQFSVERPDGSNFTLKIRSTKLEDSAMYFCASSSGTSGGAGQFFGPGTRLTVL.

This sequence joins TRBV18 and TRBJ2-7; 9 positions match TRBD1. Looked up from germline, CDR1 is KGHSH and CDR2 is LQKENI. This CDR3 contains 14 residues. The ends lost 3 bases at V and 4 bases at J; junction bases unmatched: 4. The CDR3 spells CASSPDRGSYEQYF. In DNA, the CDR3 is TGTGCCAGCTCACCTGACAGGGGGTCTTACGAGCAGTACTTC.

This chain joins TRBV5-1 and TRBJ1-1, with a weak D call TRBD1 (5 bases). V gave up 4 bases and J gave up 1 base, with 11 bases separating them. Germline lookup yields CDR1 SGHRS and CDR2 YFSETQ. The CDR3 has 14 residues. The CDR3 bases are TGCGCCAGCAGCGGGGGGAGGTGGAACACTGAAGCTTTCTTT. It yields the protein CASSGGRWNTEAFF.

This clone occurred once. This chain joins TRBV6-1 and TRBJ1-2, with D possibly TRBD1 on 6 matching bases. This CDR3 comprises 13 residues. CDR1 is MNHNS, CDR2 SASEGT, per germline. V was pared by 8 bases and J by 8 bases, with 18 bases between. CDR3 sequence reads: CASGGDTPGGYTF. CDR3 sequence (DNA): TGTGCCAGCGGTGGGGACACACCTGGCGGCTACACCTTC.

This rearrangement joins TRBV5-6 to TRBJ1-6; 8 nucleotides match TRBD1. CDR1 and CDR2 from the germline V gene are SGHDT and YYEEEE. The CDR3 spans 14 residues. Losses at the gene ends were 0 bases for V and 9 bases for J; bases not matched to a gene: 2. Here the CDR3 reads CASSLAGGGSPLHF. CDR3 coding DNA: TGTGCCAGCAGCTTGGCAGGGGGCGGTTCACCCCTCCACTTT. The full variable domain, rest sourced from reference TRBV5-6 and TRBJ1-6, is DAGVTQSPTHLIKTRGQQVTLRCSPKSGHDTVSWYQQALGQGPQFIFQYYEEEERQRGNFPDRFSGHQFPNYSSELNVNALLLGDSALYLCASSLAGGGSPLHFGNGTRLTVT.